This T cell receptor beta chain derives from a study of glioma-infiltrating T cells. Whole-study findings and limits: Only very few CDR3 sequences appeared in both tissue and blood. Tissue-blood divergence was below expectation in non-neoplastic patients, above in gliomas.

Losses at the gene ends were 6 bases for V and 4 bases for J; bases not matched to a gene: 13. This CDR3 region has 16 residues. From germline, CDR1 is MNHNS and CDR2 SASEGT. TCR alpha and beta CDR3 regions were amplified from RNA using iRepertoire nested multiplex PCR. For one-step reverse transcription and amplification, 100-400 ng of tissue mRNA or PBMC total RNA was used. TCRdb re-called the multiplex PCR reads with MiXCR, one entry per CDR3 protein. In the table there are some 130,000 distinct CDR3 sequences, under 30% of which are singletons. A word on this clonotype: Its cognate antigen is unknown.

The gene calls are TRBV6-1 and TRBJ1-1, with TRBD1 identical over 8 bases. The clonotype comes from a human donor with low-grade glioma or glioblastoma, undergoing nonglioma brain surgery, or in good health (not recorded which). Sequenced material: glioma tissue, nonneoplastic brain tissue, or PBMCs (not recorded which). The CDR3 nucleotides are TGTGCCAGCAGACCTCGGTGGACAGGGCTGAGCACTGAAGCTTTCTTT. Protein: CASRPRWTGLSTEAFF.